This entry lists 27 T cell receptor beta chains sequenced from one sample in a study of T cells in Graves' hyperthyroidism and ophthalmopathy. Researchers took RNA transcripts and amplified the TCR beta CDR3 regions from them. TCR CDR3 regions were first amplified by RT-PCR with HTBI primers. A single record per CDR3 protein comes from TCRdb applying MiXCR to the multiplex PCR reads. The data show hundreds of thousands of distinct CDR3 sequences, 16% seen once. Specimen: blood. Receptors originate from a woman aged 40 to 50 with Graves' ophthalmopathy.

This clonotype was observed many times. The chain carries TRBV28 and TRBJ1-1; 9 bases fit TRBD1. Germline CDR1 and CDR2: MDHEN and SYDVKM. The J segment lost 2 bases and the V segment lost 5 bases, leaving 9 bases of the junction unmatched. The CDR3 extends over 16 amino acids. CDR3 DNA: TGTGCCAGCAGTACGTACAGGGGGCCTGTCAACACTGAAGCTTTCTTT. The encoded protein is CASSTYRGPVNTEAFF.

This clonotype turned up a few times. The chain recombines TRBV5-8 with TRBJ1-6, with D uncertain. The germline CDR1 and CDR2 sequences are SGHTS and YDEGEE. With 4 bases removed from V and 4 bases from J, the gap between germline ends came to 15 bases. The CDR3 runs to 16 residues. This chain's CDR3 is CASSPPRSVYNSPLHF. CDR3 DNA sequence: TGTGCCAGCAGCCCTCCGCGGTCCGTTTATAATTCACCCCTCCACTTT.

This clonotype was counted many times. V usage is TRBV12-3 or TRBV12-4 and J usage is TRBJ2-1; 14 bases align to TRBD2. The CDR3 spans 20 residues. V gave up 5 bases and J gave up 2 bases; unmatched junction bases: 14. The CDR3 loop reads CASSRTLGLAGASAYNEQFF. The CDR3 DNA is TGTGCCAGCAGTCGAACCCTGGGACTAGCGGGGGCCTCGGCCTACAATGAGCAGTTCTTC.

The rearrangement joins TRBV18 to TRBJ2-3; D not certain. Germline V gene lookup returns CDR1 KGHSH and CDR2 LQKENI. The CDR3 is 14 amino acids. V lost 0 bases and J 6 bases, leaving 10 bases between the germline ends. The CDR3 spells CASSPPSSEDTQYF. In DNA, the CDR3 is TGTGCCAGCTCACCACCAAGTTCCGAGGATACGCAGTATTTT.

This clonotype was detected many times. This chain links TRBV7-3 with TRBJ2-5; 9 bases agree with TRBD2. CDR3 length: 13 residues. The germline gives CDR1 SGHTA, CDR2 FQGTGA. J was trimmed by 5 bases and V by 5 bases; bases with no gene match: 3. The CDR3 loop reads CASSASGVETQYF. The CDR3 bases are TGTGCCAGCAGCGCTAGCGGGGTGGAGACCCAGTACTTC.

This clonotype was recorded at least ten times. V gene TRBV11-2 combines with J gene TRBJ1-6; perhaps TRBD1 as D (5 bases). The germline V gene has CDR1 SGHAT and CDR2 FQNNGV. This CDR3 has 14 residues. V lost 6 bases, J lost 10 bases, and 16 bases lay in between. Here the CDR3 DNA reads TGTGCCAGCAGTGTCCTAGGGGAATTCTCACCCCTCCACTTT. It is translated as CASSVLGEFSPLHF. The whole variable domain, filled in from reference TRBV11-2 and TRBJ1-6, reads EAGVAQSPRYKIIEKRQSVAFWCNPISGHATLYWYQQILGQGPKLLIQFQNNGVVDDSQLPKDRFSAERLKGVDSTLKIQPAKLEDSAVYLCASSVLGEFSPLHFGNGTRLTVT.

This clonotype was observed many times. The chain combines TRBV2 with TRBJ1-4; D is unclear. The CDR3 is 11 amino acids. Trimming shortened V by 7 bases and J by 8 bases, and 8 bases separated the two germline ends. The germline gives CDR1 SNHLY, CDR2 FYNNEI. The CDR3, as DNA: TGTGCCAGCAAAACAGAGGAAAAACTGTTTTTT. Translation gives CASKTEEKLFF.

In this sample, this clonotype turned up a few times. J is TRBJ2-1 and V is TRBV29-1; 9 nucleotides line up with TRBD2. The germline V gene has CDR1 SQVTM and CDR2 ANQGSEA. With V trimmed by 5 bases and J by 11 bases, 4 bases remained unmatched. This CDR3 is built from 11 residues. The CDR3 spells CSVHSGRKQFF. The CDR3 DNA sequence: TGCAGCGTTCATAGCGGGAGAAAGCAGTTCTTC.

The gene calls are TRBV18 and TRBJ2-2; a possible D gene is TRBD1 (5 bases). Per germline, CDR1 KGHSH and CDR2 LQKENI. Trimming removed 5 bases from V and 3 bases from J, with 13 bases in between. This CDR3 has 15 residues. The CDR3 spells CASSGQEGYTGELFF. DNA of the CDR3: TGTGCCAGCTCAGGACAAGAAGGTTACACCGGGGAGCTGTTTTTT.

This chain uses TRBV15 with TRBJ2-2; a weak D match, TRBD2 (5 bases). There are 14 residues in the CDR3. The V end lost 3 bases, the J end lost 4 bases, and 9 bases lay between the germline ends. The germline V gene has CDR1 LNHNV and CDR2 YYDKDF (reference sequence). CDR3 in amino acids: CATSSLASTGELFF. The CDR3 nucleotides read TGTGCCACCAGCAGCCTAGCTTCCACCGGGGAGCTGTTTTTT.

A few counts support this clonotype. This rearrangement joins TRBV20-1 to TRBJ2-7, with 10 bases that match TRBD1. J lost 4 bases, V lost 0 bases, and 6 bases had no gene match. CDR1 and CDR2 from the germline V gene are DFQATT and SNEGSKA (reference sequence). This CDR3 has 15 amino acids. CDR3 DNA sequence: TGCAGTGCTAGAGAGATTACGGGACAGGGGTACGAGCAGTACTTC. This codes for CSAREITGQGYEQYF.

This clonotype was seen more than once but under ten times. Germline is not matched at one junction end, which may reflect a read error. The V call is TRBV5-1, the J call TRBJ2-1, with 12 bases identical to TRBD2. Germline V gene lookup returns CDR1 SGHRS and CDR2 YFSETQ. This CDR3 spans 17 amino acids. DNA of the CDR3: TGCGCCAGCAGCTCTGAGACTAGCGGGGGAACCTACAATAAGCAGTTCTTC. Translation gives CASSSETSGGTYNKQFF. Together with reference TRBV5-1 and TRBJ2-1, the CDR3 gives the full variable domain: KAGVTQTPRYLIKTRGQQVTLSCSPISGHRSVSWYQQTPGQGLQFLFEYFSETQRNKGNFPGRFSGRQFSNSRSEMNVSTLELGDSALYLCASSSETSGGTYNKQFFGPGTRLTVL.

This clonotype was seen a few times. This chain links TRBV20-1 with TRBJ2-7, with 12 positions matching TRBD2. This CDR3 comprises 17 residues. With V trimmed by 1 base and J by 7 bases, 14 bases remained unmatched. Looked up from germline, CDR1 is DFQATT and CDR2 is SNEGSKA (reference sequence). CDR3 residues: CSARGRRLAGVRLEQYF. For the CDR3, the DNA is TGCAGTGCTAGAGGCCGACGACTAGCGGGAGTAAGGCTAGAGCAGTACTTC.

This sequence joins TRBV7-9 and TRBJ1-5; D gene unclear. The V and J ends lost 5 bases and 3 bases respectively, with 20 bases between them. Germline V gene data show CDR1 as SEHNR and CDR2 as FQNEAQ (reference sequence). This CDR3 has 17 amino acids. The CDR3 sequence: CASSPDAEGLDNQPQHF. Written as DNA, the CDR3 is TGTGCCAGCAGCCCCGACGCCGAGGGCTTAGACAATCAGCCCCAGCATTTT.

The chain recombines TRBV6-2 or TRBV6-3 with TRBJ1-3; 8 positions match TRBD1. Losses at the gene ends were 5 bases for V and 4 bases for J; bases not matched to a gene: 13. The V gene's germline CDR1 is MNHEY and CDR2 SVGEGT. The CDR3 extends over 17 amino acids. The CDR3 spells CASSDSGQVVVGNTIYF. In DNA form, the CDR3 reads TGTGCCAGCAGTGATTCGGGACAGGTAGTTGTCGGAAACACCATATATTTT.

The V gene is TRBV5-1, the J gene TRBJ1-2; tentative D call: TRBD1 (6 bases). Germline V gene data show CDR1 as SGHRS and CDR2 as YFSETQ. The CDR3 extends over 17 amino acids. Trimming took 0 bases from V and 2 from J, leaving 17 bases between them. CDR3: CASSLGPDRIPNYGYTF. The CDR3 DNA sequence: TGCGCCAGCAGCTTGGGGCCCGACAGGATCCCAAACTATGGCTACACCTTC.

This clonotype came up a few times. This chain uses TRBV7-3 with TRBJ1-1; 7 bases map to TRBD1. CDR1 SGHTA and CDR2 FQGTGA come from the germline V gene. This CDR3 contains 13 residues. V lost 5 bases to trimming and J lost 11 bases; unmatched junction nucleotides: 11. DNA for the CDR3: TGTGCCAGCAGCCCCCCCGCACAGGGGAGGGCTTTCTTT. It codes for CASSPPAQGRAFF.

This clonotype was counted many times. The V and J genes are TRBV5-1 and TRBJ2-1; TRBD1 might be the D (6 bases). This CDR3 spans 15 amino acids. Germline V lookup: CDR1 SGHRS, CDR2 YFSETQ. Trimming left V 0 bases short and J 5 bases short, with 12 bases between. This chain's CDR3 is CASSLAGDKNNEQFF. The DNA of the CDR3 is TGCGCCAGCAGCTTGGCAGGGGATAAGAACAATGAGCAGTTCTTC.

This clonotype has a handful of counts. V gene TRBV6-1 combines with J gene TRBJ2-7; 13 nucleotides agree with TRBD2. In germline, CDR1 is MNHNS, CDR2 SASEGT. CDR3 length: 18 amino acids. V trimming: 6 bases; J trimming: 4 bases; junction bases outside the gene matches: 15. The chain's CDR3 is CASRSSPPGTSGEYEQYF. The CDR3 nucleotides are TGTGCCAGCAGGTCGTCCCCGCCTGGGACTAGCGGGGAGTACGAGCAGTACTTC.

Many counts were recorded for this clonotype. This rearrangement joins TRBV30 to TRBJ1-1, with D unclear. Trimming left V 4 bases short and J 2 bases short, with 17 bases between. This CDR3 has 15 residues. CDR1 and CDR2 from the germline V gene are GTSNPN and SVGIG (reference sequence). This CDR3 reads CAWMLMEFFNTEAFF. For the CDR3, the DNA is TGTGCCTGGATGCTCATGGAGTTTTTCAACACTGAAGCTTTCTTT. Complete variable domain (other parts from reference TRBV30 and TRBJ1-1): SQTIHQWPATLVQPVGSPLSLECTVEGTSNPNLYWYRQAAGRGLQLLFYSVGIGQISSEVPQNLSASRPQDRQFILSSKKLLLSDSGFYLCAWMLMEFFNTEAFFGQGTRLTVV.

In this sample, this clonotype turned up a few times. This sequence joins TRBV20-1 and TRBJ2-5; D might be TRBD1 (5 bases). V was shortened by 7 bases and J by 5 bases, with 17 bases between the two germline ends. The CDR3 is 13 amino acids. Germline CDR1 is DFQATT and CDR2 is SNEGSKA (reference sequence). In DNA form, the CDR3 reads TGCAGTGAACAGGTACCAGGGCGCGAGACCCAGTACTTC. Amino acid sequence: CSEQVPGRETQYF.

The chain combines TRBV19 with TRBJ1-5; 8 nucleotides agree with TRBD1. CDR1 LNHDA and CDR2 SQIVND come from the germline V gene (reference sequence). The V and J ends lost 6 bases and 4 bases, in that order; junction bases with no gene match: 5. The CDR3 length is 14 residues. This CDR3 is CASRPGQVNQPQHF. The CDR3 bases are TGTGCCAGTAGACCGGGACAGGTGAATCAGCCCCAGCATTTT.

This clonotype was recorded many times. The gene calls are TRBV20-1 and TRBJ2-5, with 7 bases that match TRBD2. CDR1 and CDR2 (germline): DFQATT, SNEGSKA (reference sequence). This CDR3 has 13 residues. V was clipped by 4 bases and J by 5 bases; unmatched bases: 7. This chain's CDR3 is CSAKSGTVETQYF. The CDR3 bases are TGCAGTGCTAAAAGCGGGACCGTGGAGACCCAGTACTTC.

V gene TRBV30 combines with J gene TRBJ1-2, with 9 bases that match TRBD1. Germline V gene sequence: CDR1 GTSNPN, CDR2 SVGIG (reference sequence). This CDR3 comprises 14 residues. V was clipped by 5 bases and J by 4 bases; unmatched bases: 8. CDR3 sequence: CAWGPGQGSYGYTF. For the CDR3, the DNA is TGTGCCTGGGGTCCAGGACAGGGGTCCTATGGCTACACCTTC.

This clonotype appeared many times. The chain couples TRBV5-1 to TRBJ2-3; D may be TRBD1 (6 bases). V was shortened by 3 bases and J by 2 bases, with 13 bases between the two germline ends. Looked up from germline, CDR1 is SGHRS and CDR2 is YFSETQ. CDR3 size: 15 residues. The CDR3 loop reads CASSYQDRNTDTQYF. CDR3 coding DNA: TGCGCCAGCAGCTATCAAGACAGGAACACAGATACGCAGTATTTT.

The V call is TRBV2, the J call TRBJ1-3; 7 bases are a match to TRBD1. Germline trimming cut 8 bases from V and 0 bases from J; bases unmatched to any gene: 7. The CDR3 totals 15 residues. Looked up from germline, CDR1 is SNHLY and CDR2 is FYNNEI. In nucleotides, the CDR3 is TGTGCCAGCGTCATACAGGGGCGCTCTGGAAACACCATATATTTT. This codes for CASVIQGRSGNTIYF.

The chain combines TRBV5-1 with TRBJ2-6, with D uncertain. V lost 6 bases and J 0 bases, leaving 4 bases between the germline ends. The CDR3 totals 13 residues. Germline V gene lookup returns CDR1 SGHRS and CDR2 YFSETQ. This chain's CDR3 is CASMLSGANVLTF. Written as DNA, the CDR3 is TGCGCCAGCATGCTCTCTGGGGCCAACGTCCTGACTTTC.